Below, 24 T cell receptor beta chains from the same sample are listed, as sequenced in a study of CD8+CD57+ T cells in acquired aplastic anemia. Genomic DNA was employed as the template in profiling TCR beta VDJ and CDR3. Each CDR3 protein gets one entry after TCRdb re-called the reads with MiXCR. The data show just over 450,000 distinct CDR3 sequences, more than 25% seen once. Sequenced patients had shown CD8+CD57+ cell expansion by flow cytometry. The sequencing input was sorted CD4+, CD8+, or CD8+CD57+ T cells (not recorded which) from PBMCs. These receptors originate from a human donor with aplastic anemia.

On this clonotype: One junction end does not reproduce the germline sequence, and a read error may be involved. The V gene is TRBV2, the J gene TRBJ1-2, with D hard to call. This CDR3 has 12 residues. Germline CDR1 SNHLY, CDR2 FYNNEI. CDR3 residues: CASSFAESGYIF. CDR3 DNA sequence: TGTGCCAGCAGTTTCGCCGAGTCTGGCTACATCTTC.

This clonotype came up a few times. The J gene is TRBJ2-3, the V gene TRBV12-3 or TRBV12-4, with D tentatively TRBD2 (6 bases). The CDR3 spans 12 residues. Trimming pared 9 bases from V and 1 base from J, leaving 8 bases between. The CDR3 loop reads CASERGTDTQYF. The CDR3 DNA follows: TGTGCCAGTGAGCGGGGCACAGATACGCAGTATTTT.

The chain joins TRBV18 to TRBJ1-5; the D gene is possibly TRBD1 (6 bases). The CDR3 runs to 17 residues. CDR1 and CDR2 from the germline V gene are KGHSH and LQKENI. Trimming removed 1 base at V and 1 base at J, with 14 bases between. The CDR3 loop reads CASSPLRTGKSNQPQHF. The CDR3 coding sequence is TGTGCCAGCTCACCACTTCGAACAGGGAAGAGCAATCAGCCCCAGCATTTT.

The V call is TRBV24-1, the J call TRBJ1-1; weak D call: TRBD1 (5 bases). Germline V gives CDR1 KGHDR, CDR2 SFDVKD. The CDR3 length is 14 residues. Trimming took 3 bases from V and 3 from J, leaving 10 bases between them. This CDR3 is CATSDSQGDTEAFF. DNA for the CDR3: TGTGCCACCAGTGATAGCCAGGGAGACACTGAAGCTTTCTTT.

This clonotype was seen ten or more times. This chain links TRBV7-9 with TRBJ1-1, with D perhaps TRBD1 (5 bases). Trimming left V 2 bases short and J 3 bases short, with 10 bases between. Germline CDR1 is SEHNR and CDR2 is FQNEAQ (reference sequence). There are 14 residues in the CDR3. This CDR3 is CASSLSQGDTEAFF. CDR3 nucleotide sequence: TGTGCCAGCAGCTTAAGTCAGGGCGACACTGAAGCTTTCTTT.

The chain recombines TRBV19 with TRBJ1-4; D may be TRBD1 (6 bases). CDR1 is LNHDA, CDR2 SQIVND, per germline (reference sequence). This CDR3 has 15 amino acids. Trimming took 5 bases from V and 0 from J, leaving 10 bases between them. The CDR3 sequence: CASSLTGPTNEKLFF. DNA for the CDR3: TGTGCCAGTAGTTTGACAGGTCCAACTAATGAAAAACTGTTTTTT. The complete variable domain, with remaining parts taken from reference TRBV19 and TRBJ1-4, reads DGGITQSPKYLFRKEGQNVTLSCEQNLNHDAMYWYRQDPGQGLRLIYYSQIVNDFQKGDIAEGYSVSREKKESFPLTVTSAQKNPTAFYLCASSLTGPTNEKLFFGSGTQLSVL.

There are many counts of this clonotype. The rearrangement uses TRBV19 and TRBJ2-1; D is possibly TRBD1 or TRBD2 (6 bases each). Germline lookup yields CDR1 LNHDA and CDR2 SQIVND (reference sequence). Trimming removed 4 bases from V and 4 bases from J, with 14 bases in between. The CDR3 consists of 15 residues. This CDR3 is CASSTRGGSYNEQFF. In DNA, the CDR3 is TGTGCCAGTAGTACCCGAGGGGGGAGTTACAATGAGCAGTTCTTC.

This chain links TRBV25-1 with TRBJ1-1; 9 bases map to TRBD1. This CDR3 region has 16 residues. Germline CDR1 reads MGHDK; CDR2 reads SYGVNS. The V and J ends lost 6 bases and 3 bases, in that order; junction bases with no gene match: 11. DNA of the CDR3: TGTGCCAGCAGCCCGGGGACAGGGATATTCGACACTGAAGCTTTCTTT. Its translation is CASSPGTGIFDTEAFF.

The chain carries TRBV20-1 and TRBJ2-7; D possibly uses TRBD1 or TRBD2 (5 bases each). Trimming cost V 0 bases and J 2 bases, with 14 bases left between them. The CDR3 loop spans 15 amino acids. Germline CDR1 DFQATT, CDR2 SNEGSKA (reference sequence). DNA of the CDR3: TGCAGTGCTAGAGAAACGGGACGGATAACCTACGAGCAGTACTTC. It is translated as CSARETGRITYEQYF.

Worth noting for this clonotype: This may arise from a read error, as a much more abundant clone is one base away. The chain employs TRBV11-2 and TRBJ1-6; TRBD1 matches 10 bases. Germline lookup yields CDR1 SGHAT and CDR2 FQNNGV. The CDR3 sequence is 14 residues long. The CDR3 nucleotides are TGTGCCAGCAGCGCGGACAGGGGGAATTCACTCCTCCACTTT. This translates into CASSADRGNSLLHF.

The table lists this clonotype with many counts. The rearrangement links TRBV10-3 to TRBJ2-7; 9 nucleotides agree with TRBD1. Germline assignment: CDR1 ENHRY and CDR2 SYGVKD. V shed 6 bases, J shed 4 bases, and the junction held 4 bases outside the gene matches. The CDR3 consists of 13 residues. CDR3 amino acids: CAISGQGHYEQYF. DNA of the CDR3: TGTGCCATCAGCGGACAGGGGCATTACGAGCAGTACTTC.

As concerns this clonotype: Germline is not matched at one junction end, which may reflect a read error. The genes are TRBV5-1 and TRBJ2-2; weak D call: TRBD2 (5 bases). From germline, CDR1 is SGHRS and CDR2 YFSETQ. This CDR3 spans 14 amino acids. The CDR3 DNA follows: TGCGCCAGCAGCTTGATAGGCCGCACCGGGGAGCCGTTTTTT. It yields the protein CASSLIGRTGEPFF.

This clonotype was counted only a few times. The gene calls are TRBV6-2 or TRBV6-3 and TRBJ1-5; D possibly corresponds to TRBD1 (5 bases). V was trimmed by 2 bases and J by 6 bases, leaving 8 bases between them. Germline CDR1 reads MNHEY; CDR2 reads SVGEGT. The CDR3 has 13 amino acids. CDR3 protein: CASSYTGRQPQHF. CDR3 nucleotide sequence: TGTGCCAGCAGTTACACGGGACGTCAGCCCCAGCATTTT.

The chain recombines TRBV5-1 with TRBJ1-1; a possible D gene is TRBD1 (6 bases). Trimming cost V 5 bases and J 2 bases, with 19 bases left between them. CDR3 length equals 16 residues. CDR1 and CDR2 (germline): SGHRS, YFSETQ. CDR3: CASRTIGGRENTEAFF. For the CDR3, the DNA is TGCGCCAGCAGGACCATCGGGGGGCGAGAAAACACTGAAGCTTTCTTT. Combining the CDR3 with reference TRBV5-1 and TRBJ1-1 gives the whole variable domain KAGVTQTPRYLIKTRGQQVTLSCSPISGHRSVSWYQQTPGQGLQFLFEYFSETQRNKGNFPGRFSGRQFSNSRSEMNVSTLELGDSALYLCASRTIGGRENTEAFFGQGTRLTVV.

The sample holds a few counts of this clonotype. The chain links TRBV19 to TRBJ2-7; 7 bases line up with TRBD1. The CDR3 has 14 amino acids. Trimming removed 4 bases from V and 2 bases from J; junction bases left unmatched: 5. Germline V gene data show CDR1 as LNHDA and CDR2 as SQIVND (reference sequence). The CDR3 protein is CASSRRTGTYEQYF. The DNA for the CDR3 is TGTGCCAGTAGTAGGAGGACAGGAACCTACGAGCAGTACTTC.

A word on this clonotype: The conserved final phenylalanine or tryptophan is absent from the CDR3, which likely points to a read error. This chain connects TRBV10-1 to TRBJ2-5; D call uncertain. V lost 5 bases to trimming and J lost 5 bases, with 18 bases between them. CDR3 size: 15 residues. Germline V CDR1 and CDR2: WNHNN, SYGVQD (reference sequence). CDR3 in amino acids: CASSSSGPAGETQYL. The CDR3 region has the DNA TGCGCCAGCAGTTCCTCCGGGCCAGCAGGCGAGACCCAGTACCTC.

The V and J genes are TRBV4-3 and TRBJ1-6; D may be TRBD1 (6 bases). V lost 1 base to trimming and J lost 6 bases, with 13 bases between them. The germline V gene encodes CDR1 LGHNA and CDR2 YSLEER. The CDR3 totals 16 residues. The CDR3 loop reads CASSQVQGLGNSPLHF. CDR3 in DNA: TGCGCCAGCAGCCAAGTACAGGGACTTGGTAATTCACCCCTCCACTTT.

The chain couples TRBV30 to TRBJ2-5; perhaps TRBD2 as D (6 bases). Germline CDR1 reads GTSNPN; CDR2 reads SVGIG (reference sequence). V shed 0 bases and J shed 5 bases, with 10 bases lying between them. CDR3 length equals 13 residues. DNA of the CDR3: TGTGCCTGGAGTGTAAGCGGGTGGGAGACCCAGTACTTC. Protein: CAWSVSGWETQYF.

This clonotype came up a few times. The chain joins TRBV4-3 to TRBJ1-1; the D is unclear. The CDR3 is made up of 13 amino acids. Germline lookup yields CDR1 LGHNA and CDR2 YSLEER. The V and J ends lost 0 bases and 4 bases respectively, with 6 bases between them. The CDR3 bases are TGCGCCAGCAGCCAAGAAGCGGGCACTGAAGCTTTCTTT. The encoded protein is CASSQEAGTEAFF.

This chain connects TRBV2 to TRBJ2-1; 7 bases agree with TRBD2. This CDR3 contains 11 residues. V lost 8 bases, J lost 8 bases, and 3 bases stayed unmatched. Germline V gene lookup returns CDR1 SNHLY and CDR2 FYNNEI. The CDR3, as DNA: TGTGCCAGCGGGGGGGGAGATGAGCAGTTCTTC. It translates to CASGGGDEQFF.

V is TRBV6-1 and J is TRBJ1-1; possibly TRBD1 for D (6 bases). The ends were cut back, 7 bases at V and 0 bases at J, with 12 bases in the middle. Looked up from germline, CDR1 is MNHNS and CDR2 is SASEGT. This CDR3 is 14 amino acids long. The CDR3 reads CASTPDRLNTEAFF. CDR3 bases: TGTGCCAGCACCCCGGACAGATTGAACACTGAAGCTTTCTTT.

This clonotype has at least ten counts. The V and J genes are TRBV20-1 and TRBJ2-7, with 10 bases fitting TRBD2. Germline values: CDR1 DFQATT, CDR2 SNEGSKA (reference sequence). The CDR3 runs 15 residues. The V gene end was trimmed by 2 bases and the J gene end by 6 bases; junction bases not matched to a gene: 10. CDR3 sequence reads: CSARTRAGGPSEQYF. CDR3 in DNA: TGCAGTGCTAGAACTCGAGCGGGAGGGCCCTCCGAGCAGTACTTC.

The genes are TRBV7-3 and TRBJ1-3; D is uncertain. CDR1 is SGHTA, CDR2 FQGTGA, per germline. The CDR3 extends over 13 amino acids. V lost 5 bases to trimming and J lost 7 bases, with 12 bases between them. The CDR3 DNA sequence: TGTGCCAGCAGCCCACAGCGGGGTAACACCATATATTTT. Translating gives CASSPQRGNTIYF.

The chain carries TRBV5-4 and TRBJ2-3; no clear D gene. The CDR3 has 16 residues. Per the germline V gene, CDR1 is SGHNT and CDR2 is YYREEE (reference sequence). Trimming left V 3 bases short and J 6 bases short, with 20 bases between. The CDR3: CASSWSSGLGLDTQYF. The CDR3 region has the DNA TGTGCCAGCAGCTGGTCTTCGGGTTTAGGGTTGGATACGCAGTATTTT. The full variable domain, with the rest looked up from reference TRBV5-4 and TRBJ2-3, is ETGVTQSPTHLIKTRGQQVTLRCSSQSGHNTVSWYQQALGQGPQFIFQYYREEENGRGNFPPRFSGLQFPNYSSELNVNALELDDSALYLCASSWSSGLGLDTQYFGPGTRLTVL.